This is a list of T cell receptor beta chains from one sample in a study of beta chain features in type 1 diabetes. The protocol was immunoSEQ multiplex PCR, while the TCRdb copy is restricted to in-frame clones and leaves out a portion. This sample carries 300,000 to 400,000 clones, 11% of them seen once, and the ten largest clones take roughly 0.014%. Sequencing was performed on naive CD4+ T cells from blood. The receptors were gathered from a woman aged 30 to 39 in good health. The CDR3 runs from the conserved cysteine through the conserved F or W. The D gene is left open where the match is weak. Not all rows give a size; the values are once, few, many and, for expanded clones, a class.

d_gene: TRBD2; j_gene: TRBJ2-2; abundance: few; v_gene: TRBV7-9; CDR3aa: CASSLGSGRTGELFF; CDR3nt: TGTGCCAGCAGCCTCGGTAGCGGGAGGACCGGGGAGCTGTTTTTT
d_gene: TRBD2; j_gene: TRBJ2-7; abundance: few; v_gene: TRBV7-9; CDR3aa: CASSLARGTSGSYEQYF; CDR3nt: TGTGCCAGCAGCTTAGCTCGCGGGACTAGCGGCTCCTACGAGCAGTACTTC
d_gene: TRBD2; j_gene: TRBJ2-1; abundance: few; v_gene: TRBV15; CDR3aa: CATSRDLRGGFSSYNEQFF; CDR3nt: TGTGCCACCAGCAGAGATCTACGGGGGGGATTCAGCTCCTACAATGAGCAGTTCTTC
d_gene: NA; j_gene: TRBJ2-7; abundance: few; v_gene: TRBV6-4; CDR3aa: CASSVDSRPSYEQYF; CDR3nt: TGTGCCAGCAGCGTGGACAGCCGGCCGTCCTACGAGCAGTACTTC
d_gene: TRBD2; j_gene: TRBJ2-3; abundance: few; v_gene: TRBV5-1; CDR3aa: CASRGGSGRVDTQYF; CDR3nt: TGCGCCAGCCGAGGAGGGAGCGGGAGGGTAGATACGCAGTATTTT
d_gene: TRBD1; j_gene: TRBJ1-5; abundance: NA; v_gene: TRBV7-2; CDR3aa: CASSTSTGMNQPQHF; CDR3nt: TGTGCCAGCAGCACCTCGACAGGGATGAATCAGCCCCAGCATTTT
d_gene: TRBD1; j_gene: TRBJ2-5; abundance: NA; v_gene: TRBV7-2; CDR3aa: CASSLGGTGSGTQYF; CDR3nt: TGTGCCAGCAGCTTAGGAGGGACAGGAAGCGGTACCCAGTACTTC
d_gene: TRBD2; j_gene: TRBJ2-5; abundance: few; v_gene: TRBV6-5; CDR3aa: CASTLAGGETQYF; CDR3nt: TGTGCCAGTACCTTAGCGGGAGGAGAGACCCAGTACTTC
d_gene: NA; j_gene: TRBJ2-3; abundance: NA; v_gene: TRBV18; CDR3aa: CASSTAQGRRSDTQYF; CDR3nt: TGTGCCAGCTCAACCGCCCAGGGGCGGCGATCAGATACGCAGTATTTT
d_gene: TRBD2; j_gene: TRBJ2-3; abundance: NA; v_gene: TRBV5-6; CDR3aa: CASSTGGGRGTDTQYF; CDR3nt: TGTGCCAGCAGCACGGGAGGAGGTAGAGGCACAGATACGCAGTATTTT
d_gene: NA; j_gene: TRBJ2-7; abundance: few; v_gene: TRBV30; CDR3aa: CAWSVLGGHEQYF; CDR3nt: TGTGCCTGGAGTGTCCTCGGGGGGCACGAGCAGTACTTC
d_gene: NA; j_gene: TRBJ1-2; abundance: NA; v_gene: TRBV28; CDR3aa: CASSSGQYGYTF; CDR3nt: TGTGCCAGCAGTTCTGGGCAATATGGCTACACCTTC
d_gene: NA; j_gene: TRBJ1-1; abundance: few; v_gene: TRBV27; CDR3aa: CASSNTYTEAFF; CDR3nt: TGTGCCAGCAGTAACACCTACACTGAAGCTTTCTTT
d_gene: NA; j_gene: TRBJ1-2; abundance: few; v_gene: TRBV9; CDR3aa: CASSVTVSDGYTF; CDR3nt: TGTGCCAGCAGCGTAACAGTATCTGATGGCTACACCTTC
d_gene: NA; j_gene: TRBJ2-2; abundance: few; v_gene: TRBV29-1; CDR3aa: CSVTRENTGELFF; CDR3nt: TGCAGCGTTACGAGGGAGAACACCGGGGAGCTGTTTTTT
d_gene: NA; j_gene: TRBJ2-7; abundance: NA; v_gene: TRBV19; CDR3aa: CASSQQGSEQYF; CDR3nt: TGTGCCAGTAGTCAGCAGGGTAGTGAGCAGTACTTC
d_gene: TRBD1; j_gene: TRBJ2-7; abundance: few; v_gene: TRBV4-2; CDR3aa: CASSQDLTGGFYEQYF; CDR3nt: TGTGCCAGCAGCCAAGATCTTACAGGGGGCTTCTACGAGCAGTACTTC
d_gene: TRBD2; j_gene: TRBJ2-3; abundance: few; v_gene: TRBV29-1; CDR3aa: CSFRRGLAGRASHTDTQYF; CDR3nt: TGCAGCTTCAGGCGGGGACTAGCGGGGAGGGCGTCACACACAGATACGCAGTATTTT
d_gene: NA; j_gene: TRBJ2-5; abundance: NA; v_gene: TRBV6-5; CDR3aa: CASSYSHRETQYF; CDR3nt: TGTGCCAGCAGTTACTCGCATCGGGAGACCCAGTACTTC
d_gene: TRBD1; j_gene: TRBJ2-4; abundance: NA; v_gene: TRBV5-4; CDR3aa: CASSVYRGLAKNIQYF; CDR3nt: TGTGCCAGCAGCGTTTACAGGGGATTAGCCAAAAACATTCAGTACTTC
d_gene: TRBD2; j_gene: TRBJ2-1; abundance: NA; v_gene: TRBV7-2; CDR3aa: CASSFAGTTRTNEQFF; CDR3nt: TGTGCCAGCAGCTTCGCCGGGACTACAAGGACCAATGAGCAGTTCTTC
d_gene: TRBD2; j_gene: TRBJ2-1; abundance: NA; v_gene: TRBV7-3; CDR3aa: CASSEWGTTSSMDNEQFF; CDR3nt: TGTGCCAGCAGCGAATGGGGGACTACCTCTTCTATGGATAATGAGCAGTTCTTC
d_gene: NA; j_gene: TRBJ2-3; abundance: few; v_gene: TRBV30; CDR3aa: CAWSARDTQYF; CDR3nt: TGTGCCTGGAGTGCTAGGGATACGCAGTATTTT
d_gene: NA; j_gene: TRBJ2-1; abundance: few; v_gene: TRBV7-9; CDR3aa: CASSGGGGYNEQFF; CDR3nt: TGTGCCAGCTCAGGAGGGGGAGGGTACAATGAGCAGTTCTTC
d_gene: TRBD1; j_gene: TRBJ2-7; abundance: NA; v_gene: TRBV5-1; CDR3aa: CASRAGTGLNEQYF; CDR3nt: TGCGCCAGCAGGGCCGGGACAGGGCTTAACGAGCAGTACTTC
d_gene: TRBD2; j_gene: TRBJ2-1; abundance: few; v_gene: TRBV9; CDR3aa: CASSIREGSSYNEQFF; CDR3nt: TGTGCCAGCAGCATCCGGGAGGGCAGCTCCTACAATGAGCAGTTCTTC
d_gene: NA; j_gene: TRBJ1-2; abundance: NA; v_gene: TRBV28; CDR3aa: CASSFSLNYGYTF; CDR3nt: TGTGCCAGCAGTTTCTCCCTTAACTATGGCTACACCTTC
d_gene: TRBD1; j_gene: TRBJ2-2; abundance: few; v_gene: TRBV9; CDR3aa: CASSPTGSTGELFF; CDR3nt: TGTGCCAGCAGCCCGACAGGGAGCACCGGGGAGCTGTTTTTT
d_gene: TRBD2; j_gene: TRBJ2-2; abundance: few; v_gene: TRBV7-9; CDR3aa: CASSFFSGRARSTGELFF; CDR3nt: TGTGCCAGCAGCTTCTTTAGCGGGAGGGCCCGGAGCACCGGGGAGCTGTTTTTT
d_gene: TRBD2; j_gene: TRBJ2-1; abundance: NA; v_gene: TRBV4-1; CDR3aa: CASSQDSRILAGPNEQFF; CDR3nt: TGCGCCAGCAGCCAAGATTCAAGGATCCTAGCGGGACCCAATGAGCAGTTCTTC
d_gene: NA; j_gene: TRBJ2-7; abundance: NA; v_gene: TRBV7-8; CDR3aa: CASSLEWSSYEQYF; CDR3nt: TGTGCCAGCAGCTTAGAATGGAGCTCCTACGAGCAGTACTTC
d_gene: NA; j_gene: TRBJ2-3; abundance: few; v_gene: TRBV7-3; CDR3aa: CASSSNSPPASTDTQYF; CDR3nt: TGTGCCAGCAGCTCTAACAGCCCGCCGGCCAGCACAGATACGCAGTATTTT
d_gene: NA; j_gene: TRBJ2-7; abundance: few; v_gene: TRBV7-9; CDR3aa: CASSLDGEQGYEQYF; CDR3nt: TGTGCCAGCAGCTTAGACGGCGAGCAGGGCTACGAGCAGTACTTC
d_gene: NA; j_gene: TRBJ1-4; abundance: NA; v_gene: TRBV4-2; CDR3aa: CASRASGGNEKLFF; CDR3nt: TGTGCCAGCAGAGCCTCAGGAGGCAATGAAAAACTGTTTTTT
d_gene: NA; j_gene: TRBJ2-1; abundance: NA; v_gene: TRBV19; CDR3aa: CASSTRRLGSYNEQFF; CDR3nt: TGTGCCAGTAGTACCCGCCGGCTCGGGTCCTACAATGAGCAGTTCTTC
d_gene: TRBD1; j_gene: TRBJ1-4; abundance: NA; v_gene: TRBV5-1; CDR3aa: CASSPGQPNEKLFF; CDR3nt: TGCGCCAGCAGCCCGGGACAGCCTAATGAAAAACTGTTTTTT
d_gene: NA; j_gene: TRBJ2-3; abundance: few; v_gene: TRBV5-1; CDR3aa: CASIGGTSTDTQYF; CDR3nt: TGCGCCAGCATCGGAGGGACTAGCACAGATACGCAGTATTTT
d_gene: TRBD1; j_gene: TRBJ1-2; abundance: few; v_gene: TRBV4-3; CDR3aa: CASSHIQGAGGYTF; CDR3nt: TGCGCCAGCAGCCACATCCAGGGGGCGGGTGGCTACACCTTC
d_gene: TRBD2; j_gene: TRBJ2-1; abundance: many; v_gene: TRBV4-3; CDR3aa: CASSRRPGLAEDNEQFF; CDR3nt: TGCGCCAGCAGCCGAAGGCCGGGACTAGCGGAGGACAATGAGCAGTTCTTC
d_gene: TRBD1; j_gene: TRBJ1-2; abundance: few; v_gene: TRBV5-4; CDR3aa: CASSRGQGSNYGYTF; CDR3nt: TGTGCCAGCAGCCGAGGACAGGGCAGTAACTATGGCTACACCTTC
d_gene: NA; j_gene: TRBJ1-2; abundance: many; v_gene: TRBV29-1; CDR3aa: CSVALRQQGYTF; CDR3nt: TGCAGCGTTGCCCTGCGACAGCAAGGCTACACCTTC
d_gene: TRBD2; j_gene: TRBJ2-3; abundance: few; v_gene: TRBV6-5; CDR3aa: CASSYTGTSSQDTQYF; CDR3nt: TGTGCCAGCAGTTATACCGGGACTAGTTCTCAAGATACGCAGTATTTT
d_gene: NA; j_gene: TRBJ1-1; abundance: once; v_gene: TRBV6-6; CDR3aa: CASSYSDSLNTEAFF; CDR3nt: TGTGCCAGCAGTTACTCCGACAGCTTGAACACTGAAGCTTTCTTT
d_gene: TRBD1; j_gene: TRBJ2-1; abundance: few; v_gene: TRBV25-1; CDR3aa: CASSDAGTGRGEQFF; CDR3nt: TGTGCCAGCAGTGACGCCGGGACAGGGCGGGGTGAGCAGTTCTTC
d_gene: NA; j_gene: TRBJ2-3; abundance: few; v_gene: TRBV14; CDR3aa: CASSQIDRDTQYF; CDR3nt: TGTGCCAGCAGCCAAATAGATCGAGATACGCAGTATTTT
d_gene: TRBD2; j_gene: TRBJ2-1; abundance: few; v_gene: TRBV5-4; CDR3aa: CASSLSSGSVIDNEQFF; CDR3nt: TGTGCCAGCAGCTTGAGCAGCGGGAGTGTTATAGACAATGAGCAGTTCTTC
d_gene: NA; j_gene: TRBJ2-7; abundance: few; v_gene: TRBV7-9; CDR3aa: CASSPRLTDSYEQYF; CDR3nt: TGTGCCAGCAGCCCTAGGTTGACAGACTCCTACGAGCAGTACTTC
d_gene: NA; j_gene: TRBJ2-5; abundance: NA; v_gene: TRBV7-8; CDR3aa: CASSSYFGHQETQYF; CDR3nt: TGTGCCAGCAGCTCATATTTTGGCCACCAAGAGACCCAGTACTTC